The T cell receptor (beta chain) under discussion was sequenced for a study of blood T cells in healthy people across ages. General study points: Expanded clonotype changes were possibly confounded by unknown donor CMV status. A greater number of naive CD4+ cells and higher diversity distinguished long-lived donors from aged donors.

This CDR3 has 14 amino acids. Deletions cut 1 base from V and 2 bases from J, with 9 bases between. Germline CDR1 SEHNR, CDR2 FQNEAQ (reference sequence). Per sample, no less than 5 micrograms of total RNA were extracted. A J-beta primer mix and a sample-barcoded 5' primer were used in a second PCR of about 7 to 12 cycles. CDR3-containing paired-end reads numbered at least 2.5 million in each sample. TCRdb re-derived calls from the 5' RACE reads in MiXCR, one entry per CDR3 protein. Among approximately 1.5 million distinct CDR3 sequences listed, approximately 43% were seen once. Turning to this clonotype: No antigen is known for it.

The chain joins TRBV7-9 to TRBJ2-7; D is unresolved. The clonotype was recovered from a young woman in good health. Sequenced input: blood. The CDR3: CASSLGGMAYEQYF. CDR3 in DNA: TGTGCCAGCAGCTTAGGAGGAATGGCCTACGAGCAGTACTTC.